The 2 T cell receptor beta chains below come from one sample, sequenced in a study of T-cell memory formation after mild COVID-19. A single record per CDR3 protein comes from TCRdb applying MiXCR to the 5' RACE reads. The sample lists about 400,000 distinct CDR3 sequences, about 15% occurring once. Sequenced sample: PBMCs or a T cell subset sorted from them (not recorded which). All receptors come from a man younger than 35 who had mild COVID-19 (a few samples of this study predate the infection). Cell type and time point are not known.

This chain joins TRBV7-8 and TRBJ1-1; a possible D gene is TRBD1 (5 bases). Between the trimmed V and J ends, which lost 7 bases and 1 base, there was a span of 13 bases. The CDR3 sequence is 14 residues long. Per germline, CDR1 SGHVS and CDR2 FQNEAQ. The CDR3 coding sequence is TGTGCCAGCACGCGGGGGGGTACGAACACTGAAGCTTTCTTT. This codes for CASTRGGTNTEAFF. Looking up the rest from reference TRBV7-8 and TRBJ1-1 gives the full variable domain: GAGVSQSPRYKVAKRGQDVALRCDPISGHVSLFWYQQALGQGPEFLTYFQNEAQLDKSGLPSDRFFAERPEGSVSTLKIQRTQQEDSAVYLCASTRGGTNTEAFFGQGTRLTVV.

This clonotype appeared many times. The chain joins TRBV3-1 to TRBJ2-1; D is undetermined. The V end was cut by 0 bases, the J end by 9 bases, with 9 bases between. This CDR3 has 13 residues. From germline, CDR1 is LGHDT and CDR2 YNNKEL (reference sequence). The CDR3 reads CASSQDRRGEQFF. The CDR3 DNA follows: TGTGCCAGCAGCCAAGATCGGCGTGGTGAGCAGTTCTTC.